These 22 T cell receptor beta chains share one sample of origin, sequenced in a study of T cells in Graves' hyperthyroidism and ophthalmopathy. Amplified regions were TCR beta CDR3 sequences from RNA transcripts. First-round RT-PCR of the TCR CDR3 relied on the HTBI primer set. One entry per CDR3 protein results from TCRdb running MiXCR on the multiplex PCR reads. The sample has hundreds of thousands of distinct CDR3 sequences, 18% seen once. The specimen sequenced was blood. The receptors were gathered from a woman aged 45-60 years with Graves' hyperthyroidism that later progressed to Graves' ophthalmopathy.

This clonotype was seen more than once but under ten times. The chain employs TRBV19 and TRBJ2-1; 12 bases fit TRBD2. Trimming cost V 6 bases and J 4 bases; bases outside gene matches: 13. Germline V CDR1 and CDR2: LNHDA, SQIVND (reference sequence). CDR3 size: 18 residues. CDR3 sequence: CASSTPLAGGPDYNEQFF. CDR3 sequence (DNA): TGTGCCAGTAGCACGCCTCTAGCGGGGGGGCCCGATTACAATGAGCAGTTCTTC. Together with reference TRBV19 and TRBJ2-1, the CDR3 gives the full variable domain: DGGITQSPKYLFRKEGQNVTLSCEQNLNHDAMYWYRQDPGQGLRLIYYSQIVNDFQKGDIAEGYSVSREKKESFPLTVTSAQKNPTAFYLCASSTPLAGGPDYNEQFFGPGTRLTVL.

The CDR3: CASSYPGTGGTEAFF. The DNA for the CDR3 is TGTGCCAGCAGTTATCCCGGGACAGGGGGCACTGAAGCTTTCTTT. V gene TRBV6-9 combines with J gene TRBJ1-1; 11 bases are a match to TRBD1. Germline lookup yields CDR1 MNHGY and CDR2 SVAAGI. Losses at the gene ends were 2 bases for V and 4 bases for J; bases not matched to a gene: 3. This CDR3 region has 15 residues.

This clonotype was detected only a few times. The rearrangement links TRBV12-3 or TRBV12-4 to TRBJ2-2; D possibly matches TRBD1 or TRBD2 (5 bases each). Between the trimmed V and J ends, which lost 6 bases and 4 bases, there was a span of 18 bases. This CDR3 spans 16 amino acids. The CDR3 nucleotides read TGTGCCAGCAGGGGTGGGGCAGGGAGTTTCACCGGGGAGCTGTTTTTT. Amino acids: CASRGGAGSFTGELFF.

This clonotype was recorded many times. V is TRBV2 and J is TRBJ1-5; 12 bases are shared with TRBD1. Trimming took 6 bases from V and 5 from J; bases not matched to a gene: 5. Germline CDR1 reads SNHLY; CDR2 reads FYNNEI. The CDR3 sequence is 15 residues long. CDR3 loop: CASSSGQGAYQPQHF. Here the CDR3 DNA reads TGTGCCAGCAGCTCGGGACAGGGGGCCTATCAGCCCCAGCATTTT.

The chain combines TRBV5-1 with TRBJ2-1; 9 bases are a match to TRBD2. CDR3 length equals 16 residues. In germline, CDR1 is SGHRS, CDR2 YFSETQ. Trimming removed 4 bases from V and 5 bases from J; junction bases left unmatched: 10. The CDR3 reads CASSLASGGFNNEQFF. In DNA form, the CDR3 reads TGCGCCAGCAGCCTGGCCAGCGGGGGGTTTAACAATGAGCAGTTCTTC.

V and J are TRBV7-3 and TRBJ2-1, with D possibly being TRBD1 (7 bases). Germline CDR1 SGHTA, CDR2 FQGTGA. Trimming stripped 5 bases from V and 7 bases from J, with 15 bases between. This CDR3 has 14 residues. CDR3 region: CASSPQGEDNEQFF. CDR3 nucleotides: TGTGCCAGCAGCCCGCAGGGGGAGGATAATGAGCAGTTCTTC. Full variable domain (missing parts from reference TRBV7-3 and TRBJ2-1): GAGVSQTPSNKVTEKGKYVELRCDPISGHTALYWYRQSLGQGPEFLIYFQGTGAADDSGLPNDRFFAVRPEGSVSTLKIQRTERGDSAVYLCASSPQGEDNEQFFGPGTRLTVL.

This chain connects TRBV7-2 to TRBJ2-2, with 9 bases that match TRBD2. J gave up 5 bases and V 5 bases, and 9 bases lay outside the gene matches. CDR1 and CDR2 from the germline V gene are SGHTA and FQGNSA. The CDR3 loop spans 16 amino acids. CDR3 nucleotides: TGTGCCAGCAGCCCTCACGGCGGGGGGGCTACCGGGGAGCTGTTTTTT. Translation gives CASSPHGGGATGELFF.

At least ten counts were recorded for this clonotype. The rearrangement uses TRBV7-2 and TRBJ2-7; TRBD2 matches 8 bases. Germline lookup yields CDR1 SGHTA and CDR2 FQGNSA. The CDR3 is 15 residues long. With 2 bases clipped from V and 4 bases from J, the junction kept 7 bases outside the gene matches. The CDR3 reads CASSLSSGGRYEQYF. Written as DNA, the CDR3 is TGTGCCAGCAGCTTATCCAGCGGGGGTAGATACGAGCAGTACTTC. The variable domain in full, completed from reference TRBV7-2 and TRBJ2-7, reads GAGVSQSPSNKVTEKGKDVELRCDPISGHTALYWYRQSLGQGLEFLIYFQGNSAPDKSGLPSDRFSAERTGGSVSTLTIQRTQQEDSAVYLCASSLSSGGRYEQYFGPGTRLTVT.

The genes are TRBV15 and TRBJ1-2; 8 bases are a match to TRBD1. The CDR3 covers 14 residues. The germline gives CDR1 LNHNV, CDR2 YYDKDF (reference sequence). V was pared by 7 bases and J by 7 bases, with 11 bases of the junction left unmatched. This CDR3 reads CATKRTTGALGYTF. As DNA, the CDR3 is TGTGCCACCAAACGGACGACAGGGGCGCTTGGCTACACCTTC.

At least ten counts were recorded for this clonotype. This chain links TRBV20-1 with TRBJ2-1; tentatively, D is TRBD1 (5 bases). Trimming took off 5 bases at V and 6 bases at J, with 23 bases between the two ends. From germline, CDR1 is DFQATT and CDR2 SNEGSKA (reference sequence). The CDR3 spans 16 residues. CDR3 in amino acids: CSAPDLWIGVGNEQFF. Here the CDR3 DNA reads TGCAGTGCTCCAGACCTCTGGATAGGGGTGGGCAATGAGCAGTTCTTC.

This clonotype was seen only a few times. The rearrangement uses TRBV7-6 and TRBJ2-2; D remains ambiguous. Trimming cost V 3 bases and J 1 base, with 9 bases left between them. This CDR3 is built from 15 residues. CDR1 and CDR2 from the germline V gene are SGHVS and FNYEAQ. The CDR3 reads CASSFGVLNTGELFF. DNA of the CDR3: TGTGCCAGCAGCTTCGGCGTCTTGAACACCGGGGAGCTGTTTTTT.

This clonotype was recorded only once. The chain has TRBV5-1 and TRBJ2-1, with D possibly TRBD1 on 6 matching bases. Trimming removed 0 bases at V and 5 bases at J, with 15 bases between. The CDR3 covers 16 residues. Germline loops: CDR1 SGHRS, CDR2 YFSETQ. For the CDR3, the DNA is TGCGCCAGCAGCTTGGGATCAAGGGGGTGGAACAATGAGCAGTTCTTC. Translated: CASSLGSRGWNNEQFF. The full variable domain, with the rest looked up from reference TRBV5-1 and TRBJ2-1, is KAGVTQTPRYLIKTRGQQVTLSCSPISGHRSVSWYQQTPGQGLQFLFEYFSETQRNKGNFPGRFSGRQFSNSRSEMNVSTLELGDSALYLCASSLGSRGWNNEQFFGPGTRLTVL.

This clonotype has a count of ten or more. The chain has TRBV3-1 and TRBJ1-2; TRBD1 is a possible D gene (6 bases). This CDR3 is built from 14 residues. V shed 2 bases and J shed 0 bases, with 7 bases lying between them. Germline values: CDR1 LGHDT, CDR2 YNNKEL (reference sequence). The CDR3 loop reads CASSQRDTNYGYTF. Here the CDR3 DNA reads TGTGCCAGCAGCCAAAGGGACACTAACTATGGCTACACCTTC.

This chain uses TRBV19 with TRBJ1-5, with D possibly matching TRBD1 (5 bases). The length of the CDR3 is 13 residues. Trimming removed 3 bases from V and 7 bases from J, with 10 bases in between. Germline CDR1 reads LNHDA; CDR2 reads SQIVND (reference sequence). The CDR3 DNA follows: TGTGCCAGTAGTATTTGGGGCCCGCAGCCCCAGCATTTT. Encoded protein: CASSIWGPQPQHF.

This clonotype has only a few counts. V gene TRBV3-1 combines with J gene TRBJ2-6; no firm D call. CDR1 is LGHDT, CDR2 YNNKEL, per germline (reference sequence). This CDR3 is built from 16 residues. The germline V and J ends were trimmed by 0 bases and 0 bases, with 6 bases remaining between them. CDR3 residues: CASSQDYDSGANVLTF. In DNA form, the CDR3 reads TGTGCCAGCAGCCAAGATTACGACTCTGGGGCCAACGTCCTGACTTTC.

This clonotype was counted ten times or more. The V call is TRBV7-2, the J call TRBJ2-5; D may be TRBD2 (5 bases). CDR3 length equals 14 residues. Trimming took 5 bases from V and 6 from J, leaving 16 bases between them. Germline V gene lookup returns CDR1 SGHTA and CDR2 FQGNSA. The CDR3 is CASSPLGGWKTQYF. The CDR3 region has the DNA TGTGCCAGCAGCCCATTGGGCGGGTGGAAGACCCAGTACTTC.

In this sample, this clonotype turned up once. This sequence joins TRBV19 and TRBJ2-6, with D maybe TRBD1 (6 bases). Germline V CDR1 and CDR2: LNHDA, SQIVND (reference sequence). V dropped 7 bases and J dropped 2 bases, with 12 bases sitting between them. This CDR3 spans 15 amino acids. The CDR3 is CASNPGEAGANVLTF. Written as DNA, the CDR3 is TGTGCCAGTAATCCAGGGGAAGCTGGGGCCAACGTCCTGACTTTC.

This clonotype appeared a few times. The chain uses TRBV29-1 and TRBJ2-7, with D perhaps matching TRBD2 (6 bases). The CDR3 runs 12 residues. Germline V gene data show CDR1 as SQVTM and CDR2 as ANQGSEA. The V gene lost 6 bases and the J gene lost 7 bases, with 16 bases spanning the gap. This chain's CDR3 is CSVETGTGEQYF. As DNA, the CDR3 is TGCAGCGTAGAAACCGGGACTGGTGAGCAGTACTTC.

This clonotype was counted only a few times. J is TRBJ2-1 and V is TRBV20-1; D unclear. Looked up from germline, CDR1 is DFQATT and CDR2 is SNEGSKA (reference sequence). The CDR3 is 12 residues long. The ends were cut back, 3 bases at V and 15 bases at J, with 18 bases in the middle. The CDR3 spells CSASSLVGLPFF. In DNA, the CDR3 is TGCAGTGCTAGTAGTCTAGTAGGTCTTCCGTTCTTC.

J is TRBJ1-1 and V is TRBV6-1, with D hard to call. The CDR3 is made up of 12 amino acids. The germline CDR1 and CDR2 sequences are MNHNS and SASEGT. The germline V and J ends were trimmed by 1 base and 5 bases, with 5 bases remaining between them. The chain's CDR3 is CASSEVLTEAFF. The DNA of the CDR3 is TGTGCCAGCAGTGAAGTGTTGACTGAAGCTTTCTTT.

On this clonotype: One base away lies a much larger clone, so this may be a sequencing read error. V gene TRBV18 combines with J gene TRBJ1-4; no firm D call. Looked up from germline, CDR1 is KGHSH and CDR2 is LQKENI. The CDR3 runs to 15 residues. DNA for the CDR3: TGTGCCATCTCACCACCGGACTCCTTTAGGGAAAAACTGTTTTTT. It specifies CAISPPDSFREKLFF.

The chain joins TRBV6-2 or TRBV6-3 to TRBJ1-5; D is undetermined. The CDR3 spans 13 residues. Germline CDR1 and CDR2: MNHEY and SVGEGT. The V end was cut by 3 bases, the J end by 5 bases, with 8 bases between. Here the CDR3 DNA reads TGTGCCAGCAGTTATTTCAGGTATCAGCCCCAGCATTTT. It specifies CASSYFRYQPQHF.